This T cell receptor beta chain was sequenced during a study of post-analysis software for immune sequencing data. Notes on the study in general: Five or six TRBV segments appeared more often in patients than in controls, and TRBV5-6, TRBV5-1 and TRBV20-1 were among these. Among multiple sclerosis patients, normalized Chao1 diversity was significantly below that of controls.

CDR3 length: 16 amino acids. Germline CDR1 and CDR2: LGHNA and YNFKEQ. Unique molecular identifiers had been added to the TCR beta cDNA libraries. One entry per CDR3 protein results from TCRdb running MiXCR on the PCR reads. The sample has approximately 730,000 distinct CDR3 sequences, roughly 30% seen once; the top ten hold about 0.5%. Of note for this clonotype: The antigen remains undetermined. One end of the junction varies from germline; a read error may be responsible.

This chain joins TRBV4-2 and TRBJ2-1; D gene unclear. Sequencing was performed on blood. This clonotype originated in a girl aged 10-17 years with multiple sclerosis. This CDR3 is CASNQDPSYGLNEQFF. The CDR3 nucleotides read TGTGCCAGCAACCAAGATCCTTCTTACGGGCTCAATGAGCAGTTCTTC.